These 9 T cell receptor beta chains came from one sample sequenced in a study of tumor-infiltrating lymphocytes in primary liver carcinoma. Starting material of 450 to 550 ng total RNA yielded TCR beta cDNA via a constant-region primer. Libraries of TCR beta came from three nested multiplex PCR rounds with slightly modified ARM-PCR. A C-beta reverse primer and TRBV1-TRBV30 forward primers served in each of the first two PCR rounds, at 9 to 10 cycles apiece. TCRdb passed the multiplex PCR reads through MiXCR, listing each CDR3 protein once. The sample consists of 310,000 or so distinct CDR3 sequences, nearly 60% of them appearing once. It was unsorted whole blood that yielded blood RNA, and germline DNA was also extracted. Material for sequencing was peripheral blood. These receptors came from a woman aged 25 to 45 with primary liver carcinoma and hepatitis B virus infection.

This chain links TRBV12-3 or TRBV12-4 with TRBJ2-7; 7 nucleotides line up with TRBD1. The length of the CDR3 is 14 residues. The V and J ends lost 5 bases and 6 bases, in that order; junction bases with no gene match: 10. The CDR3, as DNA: TGTGCCAGCAGTCCAGGACAGGACCTTAGCGAGCAGTACTTC. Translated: CASSPGQDLSEQYF.

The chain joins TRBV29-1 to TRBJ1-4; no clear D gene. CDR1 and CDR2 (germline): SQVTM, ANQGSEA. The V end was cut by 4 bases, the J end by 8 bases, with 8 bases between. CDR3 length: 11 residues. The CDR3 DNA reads TGCAGCGTTGGCGGAGGGGAAAAACTGTTTTTT. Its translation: CSVGGGEKLFF. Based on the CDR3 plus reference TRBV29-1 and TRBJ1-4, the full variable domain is SAVISQKPSRDICQRGTSLTIQCQVDSQVTMMFWYRQQPGQSLTLIATANQGSEATYESGFVIDKFPISRPNLTFSTLTVSNMSPEDSSIYLCSVGGGEKLFFGSGTQLSVL.

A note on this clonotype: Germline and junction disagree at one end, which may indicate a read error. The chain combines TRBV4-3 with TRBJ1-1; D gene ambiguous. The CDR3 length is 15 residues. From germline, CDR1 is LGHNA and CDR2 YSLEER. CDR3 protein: CACSQDRAGSTEAFF. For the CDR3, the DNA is TGCGCCTGCAGCCAAGATAGGGCAGGTAGCACTGAAGCTTTCTTT.

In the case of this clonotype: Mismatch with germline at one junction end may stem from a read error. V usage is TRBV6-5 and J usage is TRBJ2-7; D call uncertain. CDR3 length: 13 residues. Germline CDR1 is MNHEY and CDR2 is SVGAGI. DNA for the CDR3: TGTGTCAGCAGTTACGCGCCGGGTGCCGAGCAGTACTTC. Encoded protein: CVSSYAPGAEQYF.

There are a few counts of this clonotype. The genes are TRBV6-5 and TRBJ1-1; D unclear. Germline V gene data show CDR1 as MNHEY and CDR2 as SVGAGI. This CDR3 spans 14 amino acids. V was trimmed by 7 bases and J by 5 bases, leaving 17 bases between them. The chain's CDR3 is CASKSLTPSTEAFF. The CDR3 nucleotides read TGTGCCAGCAAATCCTTGACACCGAGTACTGAAGCTTTCTTT.

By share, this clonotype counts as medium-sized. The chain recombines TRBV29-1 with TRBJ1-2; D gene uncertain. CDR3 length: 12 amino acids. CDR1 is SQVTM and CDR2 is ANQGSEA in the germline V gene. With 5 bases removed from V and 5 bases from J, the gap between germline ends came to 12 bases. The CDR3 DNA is TGCAGCGTTTCGGGCAGGCCATATGGCTACACCTTC. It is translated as CSVSGRPYGYTF. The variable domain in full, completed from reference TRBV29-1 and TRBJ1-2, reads SAVISQKPSRDICQRGTSLTIQCQVDSQVTMMFWYRQQPGQSLTLIATANQGSEATYESGFVIDKFPISRPNLTFSTLTVSNMSPEDSSIYLCSVSGRPYGYTFGSGTRLTVV.

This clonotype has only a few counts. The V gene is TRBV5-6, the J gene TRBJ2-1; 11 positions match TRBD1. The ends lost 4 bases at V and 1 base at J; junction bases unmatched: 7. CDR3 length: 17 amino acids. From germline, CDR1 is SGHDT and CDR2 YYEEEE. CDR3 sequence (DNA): TGTGCCAGCAGCCCACGGGACAGGGGGGCGTCCTACAATGAGCAGTTCTTC. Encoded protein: CASSPRDRGASYNEQFF.

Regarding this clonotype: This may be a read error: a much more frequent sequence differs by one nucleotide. CDR3: CSVAEGTGRPQHF. For the CDR3, the DNA is TGCAGCGTTGCGGAGGGTACGGGGCGGCCCCAGCATTTT. V is TRBV29-1 and J is TRBJ1-5, with TRBD1 as a possible D gene (5 bases). CDR3 length equals 13 residues. Germline-derived CDR1 and CDR2 are SQVTM and ANQGSEA. Trimming cost V 4 bases and J 9 bases, with 16 bases left between them.

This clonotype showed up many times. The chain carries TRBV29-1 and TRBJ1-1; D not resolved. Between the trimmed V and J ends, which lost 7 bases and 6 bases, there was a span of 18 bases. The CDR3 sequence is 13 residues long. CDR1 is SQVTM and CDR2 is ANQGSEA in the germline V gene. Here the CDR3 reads CSAGRHEQPEAFF. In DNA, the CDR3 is TGCAGCGCTGGTAGACACGAACAGCCTGAAGCTTTCTTT.